The rows below give T cell receptor beta chains drawn from one sample of a study of cytomegalovirus exposure and HLA in healthy donors. Repertoires were generated with immunoSEQ multiplex PCR, while TCRdb's copy carries only in-frame clones and drops some. The sample lists about 130,000 clones; roughly nine tenths were seen once. The sequencing sample was made of PBMCs. These receptor sequences come from a woman aged 18-29 years in good health and CMV-seronegative. CDR3s include the opening cysteine and the closing phenylalanine or tryptophan. The D gene is left open where the match is weak.

j_gene: TRBJ2-1; d_gene: -; v_gene: TRBV2; CDR3nt: TGTGCCAGCAGTGAAGTGGGGGGGCCTGAGCAGTTCTTC; CDR3aa: CASSEVGGPEQFF
j_gene: TRBJ2-1; d_gene: -; v_gene: TRBV9; CDR3nt: TGTGCCAGCAGCGGCCGGAGGGGAACAGACCCCTCCTACAATGAGCAGTTCTTC; CDR3aa: CASSGRRGTDPSYNEQFF
j_gene: TRBJ1-1; d_gene: -; v_gene: TRBV28; CDR3nt: TGTGCCACCAAGACAGCGGAAGCTTTCTTT; CDR3aa: CATKTAEAFF
j_gene: TRBJ1-2; d_gene: TRBD1; v_gene: TRBV18; CDR3nt: TGTGCCAGCTCTTACGCGGGACAGCCCCAGGGAGACTATGGCTACACCTTC; CDR3aa: CASSYAGQPQGDYGYTF
j_gene: TRBJ1-6; d_gene: -; v_gene: TRBV7-8; CDR3nt: TGTGCCAGCAGCTTGGGGCCGACAGAACCGAGCTCCTATAATTCACCCCTCCACTTT; CDR3aa: CASSLGPTEPSSYNSPLHF
j_gene: TRBJ1-6; d_gene: -; v_gene: TRBV5-6; CDR3nt: TGTGCCAGCAGCACGAAAAACAGGGTTGCACCCCTCCACTTT; CDR3aa: CASSTKNRVAPLHF
j_gene: TRBJ1-3; d_gene: -; v_gene: TRBV5-1; CDR3nt: TGCGCCAGCAGCTTGGACAGGCTCTCTGGAAACACCATATATTTT; CDR3aa: CASSLDRLSGNTIYF
j_gene: TRBJ2-7; d_gene: -; v_gene: TRBV14; CDR3nt: TGTGCCAGCAGCGAAACCGGGAAATCCTACGAGCAGTACTTC; CDR3aa: CASSETGKSYEQYF
j_gene: TRBJ1-2; d_gene: TRBD1; v_gene: TRBV7-9; CDR3nt: TGTGCCAGCAGCCTCGGACAGGGAGGGGATGGCTACACCTTC; CDR3aa: CASSLGQGGDGYTF
j_gene: TRBJ2-5; d_gene: -; v_gene: TRBV5-1; CDR3nt: TGCGCCAGCAGGGAACCGGGGGGACACGAGACCCAGTACTTC; CDR3aa: CASREPGGHETQYF
j_gene: TRBJ1-5; d_gene: -; v_gene: TRBV29-1; CDR3nt: TGCAGCGTCGGGGCAGGGGAGATCAATCAGCCCCAGCATTTT; CDR3aa: CSVGAGEINQPQHF
j_gene: TRBJ1-4; d_gene: TRBD1; v_gene: TRBV5-1; CDR3nt: TGCGCCAGCAGCTTGGTGCCACAGGGGCAAGGGCTAGCTAATGAAAAACTGTTTTTT; CDR3aa: CASSLVPQGQGLANEKLFF
j_gene: TRBJ2-3; d_gene: TRBD2; v_gene: TRBV7-3; CDR3nt: TGTGCCAGCAGCTTAAATGCCGGGGGGAACACAGATACGCAGTATTTT; CDR3aa: CASSLNAGGNTDTQYF
j_gene: TRBJ1-1; d_gene: TRBD1; v_gene: TRBV5-6; CDR3nt: TGTGCCAGCAGCTTGTTCGACAGGGGGTTGAACACTGAAGCTTTCTTT; CDR3aa: CASSLFDRGLNTEAFF
j_gene: TRBJ1-2; d_gene: TRBD1; v_gene: TRBV6-1; CDR3nt: TGTGCCAGCAGGCGGGCGACAGGGGACGGCTACACCTTC; CDR3aa: CASRRATGDGYTF
j_gene: TRBJ1-2; d_gene: TRBD1; v_gene: TRBV6-4; CDR3nt: TGTGCCAGCTCCCCACAGACAGGGAGCTATGGCTACACCTTC; CDR3aa: CASSPQTGSYGYTF
j_gene: TRBJ1-5; d_gene: -; v_gene: TRBV6-6; CDR3nt: TGTGCCAGCAGTTACTCGACAGAGAATCAGCCCCAGCATTTT; CDR3aa: CASSYSTENQPQHF
j_gene: TRBJ1-2; d_gene: TRBD1; v_gene: TRBV2; CDR3nt: TGTGCCAGCAGACCAGGGGGGAGTGGCTACACCTTC; CDR3aa: CASRPGGSGYTF
j_gene: TRBJ1-6; d_gene: -; v_gene: TRBV4-1; CDR3nt: TGCGCCAGCAGCCAAGAGACAGCCGGCCGCGGTTCACCCCTCCACTTT; CDR3aa: CASSQETAGRGSPLHF
j_gene: TRBJ1-3; d_gene: -; v_gene: TRBV4-1; CDR3nt: TGCGCCAGCAGCCAAGGAGGGCGCAGTGGAAACACCATATATTTT; CDR3aa: CASSQGGRSGNTIYF
j_gene: TRBJ2-5; d_gene: -; v_gene: TRBV9; CDR3nt: TGTGCCAGCAGCGCACAGGTGGTAGGAGAGACCCAGTACTTC; CDR3aa: CASSAQVVGETQYF
j_gene: TRBJ1-4; d_gene: TRBD1; v_gene: TRBV5-3; CDR3nt: TGTGCCAGAAGCCGAGGGACAGTTAATGAAAAACTGTTTTTT; CDR3aa: CARSRGTVNEKLFF
j_gene: TRBJ2-5; d_gene: TRBD1; v_gene: TRBV28; CDR3nt: TGTGCCAGCACCTTAATCTGGACAGGCTACCAAGAGACCCAGTACTTC; CDR3aa: CASTLIWTGYQETQYF